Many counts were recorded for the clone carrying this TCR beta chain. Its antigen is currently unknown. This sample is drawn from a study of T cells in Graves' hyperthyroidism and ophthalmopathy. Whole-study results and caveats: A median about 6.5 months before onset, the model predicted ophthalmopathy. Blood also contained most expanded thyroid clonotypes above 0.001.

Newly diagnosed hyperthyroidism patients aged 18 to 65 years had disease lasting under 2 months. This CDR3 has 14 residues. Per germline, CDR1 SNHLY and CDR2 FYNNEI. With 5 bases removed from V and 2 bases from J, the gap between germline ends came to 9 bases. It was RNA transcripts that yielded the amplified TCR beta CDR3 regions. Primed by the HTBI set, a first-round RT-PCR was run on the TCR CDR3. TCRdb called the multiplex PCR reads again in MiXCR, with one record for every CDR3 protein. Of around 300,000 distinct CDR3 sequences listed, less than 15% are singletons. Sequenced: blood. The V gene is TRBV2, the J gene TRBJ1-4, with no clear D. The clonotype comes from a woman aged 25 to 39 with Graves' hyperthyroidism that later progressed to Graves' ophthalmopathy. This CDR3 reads CASSRQATNEKLFF. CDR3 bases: TGTGCCAGCAGTCGACAAGCTACTAATGAAAAACTGTTTTTT.